This TCR beta chain came from a study of T-cell memory formation after mild COVID-19. TCRdb reprocessed the 5' RACE reads via MiXCR and lists one record per CDR3 protein. The repertoire includes over 400,000 distinct CDR3 sequences, more than 20% of them detected once, and around 12% sits in the top ten. This clonotype was seen a few times. CDR1 and CDR2 (germline): SGHRS, YFSETQ. V trimming: 2 bases; J trimming: 1 base; junction bases outside the gene matches: 4. The CDR3 consists of 16 residues. The origin of this receptor is an adult woman who had mild COVID-19 (a few samples of this study predate the infection). Cell type and time point are not known. Sequenced: PBMCs or a T cell subset sorted from them (not recorded which). This chain joins TRBV5-1 and TRBJ2-1; 9 bases fit TRBD2. The CDR3 DNA reads TGCGCCAGCAGCTTAGCGGGAGGCCAATCCTACAATGAGCAGTTCTTC. This codes for CASSLAGGQSYNEQFF.